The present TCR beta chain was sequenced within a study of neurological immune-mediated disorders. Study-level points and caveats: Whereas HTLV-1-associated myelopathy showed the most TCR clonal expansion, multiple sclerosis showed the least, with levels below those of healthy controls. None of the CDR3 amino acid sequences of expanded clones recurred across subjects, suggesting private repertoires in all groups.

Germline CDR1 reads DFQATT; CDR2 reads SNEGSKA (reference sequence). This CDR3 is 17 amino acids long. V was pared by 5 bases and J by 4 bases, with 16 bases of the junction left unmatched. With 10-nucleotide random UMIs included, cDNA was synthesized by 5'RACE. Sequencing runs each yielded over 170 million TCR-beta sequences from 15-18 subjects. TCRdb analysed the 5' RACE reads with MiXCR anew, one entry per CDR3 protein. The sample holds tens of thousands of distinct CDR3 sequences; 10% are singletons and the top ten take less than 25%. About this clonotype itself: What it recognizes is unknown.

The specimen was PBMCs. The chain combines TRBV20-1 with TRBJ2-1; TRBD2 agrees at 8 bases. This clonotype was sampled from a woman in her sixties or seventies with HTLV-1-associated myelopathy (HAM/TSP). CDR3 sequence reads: CSAGLGGGTSPYNEQFF. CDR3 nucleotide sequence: TGCAGTGCTGGCCTCGGGGGGGGGACTTCCCCATACAATGAGCAGTTCTTC.